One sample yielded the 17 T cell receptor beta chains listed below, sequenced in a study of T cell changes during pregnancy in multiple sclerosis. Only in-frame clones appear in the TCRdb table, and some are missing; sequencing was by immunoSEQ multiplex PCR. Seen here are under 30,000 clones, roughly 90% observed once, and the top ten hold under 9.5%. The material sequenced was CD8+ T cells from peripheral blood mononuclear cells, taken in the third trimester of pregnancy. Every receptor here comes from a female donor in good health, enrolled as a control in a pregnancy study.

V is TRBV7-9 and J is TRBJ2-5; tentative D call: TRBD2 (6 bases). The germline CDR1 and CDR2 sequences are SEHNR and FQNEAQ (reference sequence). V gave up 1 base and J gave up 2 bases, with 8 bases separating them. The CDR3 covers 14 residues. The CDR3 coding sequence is TGTGCCAGCAGCTTAGTACTAGCACAAGAGACCCAGTACTTC. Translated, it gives CASSLVLAQETQYF.

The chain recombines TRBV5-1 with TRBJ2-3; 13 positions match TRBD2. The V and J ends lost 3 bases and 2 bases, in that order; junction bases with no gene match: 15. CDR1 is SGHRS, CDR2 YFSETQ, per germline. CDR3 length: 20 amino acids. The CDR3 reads CASSSVPGLAGHEITDTQYF. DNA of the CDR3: TGCGCCAGCAGCTCAGTGCCGGGACTAGCGGGGCATGAGATCACAGATACGCAGTATTTT. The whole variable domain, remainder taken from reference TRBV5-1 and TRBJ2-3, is KAGVTQTPRYLIKTRGQQVTLSCSPISGHRSVSWYQQTPGQGLQFLFEYFSETQRNKGNFPGRFSGRQFSNSRSEMNVSTLELGDSALYLCASSSVPGLAGHEITDTQYFGPGTRLTVL.

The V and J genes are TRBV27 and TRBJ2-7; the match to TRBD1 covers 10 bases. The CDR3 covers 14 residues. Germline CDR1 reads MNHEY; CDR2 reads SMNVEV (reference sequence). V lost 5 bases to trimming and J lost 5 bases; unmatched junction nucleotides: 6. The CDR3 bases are TGTGCCAGCAGTCTTGACAGGGGGCTTAACGAGCAGTACTTC. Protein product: CASSLDRGLNEQYF.

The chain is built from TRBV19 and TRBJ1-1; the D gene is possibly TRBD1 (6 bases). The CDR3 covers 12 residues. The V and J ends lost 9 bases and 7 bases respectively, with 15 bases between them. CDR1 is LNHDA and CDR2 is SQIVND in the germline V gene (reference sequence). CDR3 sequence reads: CASNGGGYEAFF. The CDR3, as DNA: TGTGCCAGCAACGGGGGGGGCTATGAAGCTTTCTTT.

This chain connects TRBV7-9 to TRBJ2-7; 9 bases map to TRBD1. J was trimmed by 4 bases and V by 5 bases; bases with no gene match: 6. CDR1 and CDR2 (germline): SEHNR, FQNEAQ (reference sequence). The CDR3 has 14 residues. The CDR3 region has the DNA TGTGCCAGCAGCCCGCGGACAGGGGATTACGAGCAGTACTTC. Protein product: CASSPRTGDYEQYF. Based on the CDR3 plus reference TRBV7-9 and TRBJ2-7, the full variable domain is DTGVSQNPRHKITKRGQNVTFRCDPISEHNRLYWYRQTLGQGPEFLTYFQNEAQLEKSRLLSDRFSAERPKGSFSTLEIQRTEQGDSAMYLCASSPRTGDYEQYFGPGTRLTVT.

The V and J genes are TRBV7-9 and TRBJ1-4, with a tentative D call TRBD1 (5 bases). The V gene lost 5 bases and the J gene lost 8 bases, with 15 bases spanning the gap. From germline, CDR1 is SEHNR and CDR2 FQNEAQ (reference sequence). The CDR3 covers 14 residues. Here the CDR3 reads CASSDSLSWEKLFF. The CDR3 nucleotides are TGTGCCAGCAGCGACAGTCTATCGTGGGAAAAACTGTTTTTT.

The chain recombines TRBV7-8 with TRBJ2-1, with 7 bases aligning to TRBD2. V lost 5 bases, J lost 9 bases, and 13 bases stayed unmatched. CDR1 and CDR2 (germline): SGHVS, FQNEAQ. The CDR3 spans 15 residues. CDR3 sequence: CASSTGLSGLGEQFF. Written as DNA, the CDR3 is TGTGCCAGCAGCACGGGACTATCGGGTTTGGGTGAGCAGTTCTTC.

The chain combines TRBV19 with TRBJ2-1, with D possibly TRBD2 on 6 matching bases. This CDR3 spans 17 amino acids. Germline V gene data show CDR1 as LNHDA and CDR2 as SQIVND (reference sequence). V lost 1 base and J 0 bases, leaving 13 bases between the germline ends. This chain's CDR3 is CASSIAGGGGSYNEQFF. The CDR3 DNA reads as TGTGCCAGTAGTATAGCTGGTGGGGGAGGCTCCTACAATGAGCAGTTCTTC.

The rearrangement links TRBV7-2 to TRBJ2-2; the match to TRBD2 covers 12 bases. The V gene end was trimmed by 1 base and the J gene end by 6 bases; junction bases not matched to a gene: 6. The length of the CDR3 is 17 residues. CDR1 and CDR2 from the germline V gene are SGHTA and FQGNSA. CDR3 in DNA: TGTGCCAGCAGCTTAGAACTAGCGGGGGGAGTTTCCGGGGAGCTGTTTTTT. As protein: CASSLELAGGVSGELFF.

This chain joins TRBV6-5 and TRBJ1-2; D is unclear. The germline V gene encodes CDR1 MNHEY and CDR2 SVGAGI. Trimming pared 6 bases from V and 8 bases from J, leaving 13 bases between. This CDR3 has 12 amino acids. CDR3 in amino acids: CASREINQGYTF. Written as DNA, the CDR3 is TGTGCCAGCAGGGAGATAAATCAAGGCTACACCTTC.

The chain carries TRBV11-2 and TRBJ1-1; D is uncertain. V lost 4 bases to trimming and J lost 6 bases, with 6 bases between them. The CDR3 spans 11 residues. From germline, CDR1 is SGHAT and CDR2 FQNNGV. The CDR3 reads CASSSPPEAFF. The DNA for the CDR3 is TGTGCCAGCAGCTCCCCTCCTGAAGCTTTCTTT. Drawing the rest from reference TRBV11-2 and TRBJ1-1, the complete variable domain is EAGVAQSPRYKIIEKRQSVAFWCNPISGHATLYWYQQILGQGPKLLIQFQNNGVVDDSQLPKDRFSAERLKGVDSTLKIQPAKLEDSAVYLCASSSPPEAFFGQGTRLTVV.

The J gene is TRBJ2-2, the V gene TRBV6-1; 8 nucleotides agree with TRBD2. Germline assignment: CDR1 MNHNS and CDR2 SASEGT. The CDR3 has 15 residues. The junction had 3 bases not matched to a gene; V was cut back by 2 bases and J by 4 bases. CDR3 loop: CASSELAGSTGELFF. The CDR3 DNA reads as TGTGCCAGCAGTGAACTAGCGGGCTCCACCGGGGAGCTGTTTTTT.

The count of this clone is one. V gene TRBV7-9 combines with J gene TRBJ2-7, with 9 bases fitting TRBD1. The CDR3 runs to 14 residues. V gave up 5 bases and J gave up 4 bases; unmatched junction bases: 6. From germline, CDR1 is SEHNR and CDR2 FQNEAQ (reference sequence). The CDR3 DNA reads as TGTGCCAGCAGCAACAGGGGGCTTGGGTACGAGCAGTACTTC. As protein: CASSNRGLGYEQYF.

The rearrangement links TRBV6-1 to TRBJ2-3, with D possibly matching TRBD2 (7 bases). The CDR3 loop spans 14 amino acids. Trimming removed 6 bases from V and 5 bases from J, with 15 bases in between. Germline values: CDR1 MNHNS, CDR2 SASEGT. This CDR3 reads CASRDGGAVDTQYF. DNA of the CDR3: TGTGCCAGCAGAGATGGGGGGGCTGTAGATACGCAGTATTTT.

As DNA, the CDR3 is TGTGCCAGCATCGAGGGGCGGGGCACTGAAGCTTTCTTT. As protein: CASIEGRGTEAFF. The V and J genes are TRBV2 and TRBJ1-1; D is perhaps TRBD1 (5 bases). This CDR3 region has 13 residues. V lost 7 bases and J 4 bases, leaving 13 bases between the germline ends. The germline CDR1 and CDR2 sequences are SNHLY and FYNNEI.

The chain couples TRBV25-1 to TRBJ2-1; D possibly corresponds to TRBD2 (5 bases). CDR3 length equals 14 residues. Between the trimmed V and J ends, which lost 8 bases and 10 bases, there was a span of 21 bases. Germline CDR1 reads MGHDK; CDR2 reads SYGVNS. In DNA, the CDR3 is TGTGCCAGCCAAGGACCGAGCGGACGAGCAGAGCAGTTCTTC. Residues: CASQGPSGRAEQFF.

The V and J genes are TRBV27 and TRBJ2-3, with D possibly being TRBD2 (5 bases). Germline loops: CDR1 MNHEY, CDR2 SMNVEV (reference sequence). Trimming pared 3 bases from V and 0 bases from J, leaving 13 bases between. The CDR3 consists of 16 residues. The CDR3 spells CASSFLPGSSTDTQYF. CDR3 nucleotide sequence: TGTGCCAGCAGTTTCCTCCCGGGGTCTAGCACAGATACGCAGTATTTT.